Below, one TCR beta chain is given with its context. This CDR3 spans 15 amino acids. CDR1 is MDHEN, CDR2 SYDVKM, per germline. V shed 5 bases and J 1 base; nucleotides not matched to a gene: 6. Per the original data handling: From reference gene primer amplification, estimates of nucleated cell counts were derived. Clones were sequenced by immunoSEQ multiplex PCR, and TCRdb holds only the in-frame ones, with some missing. Clone size and the V and J calls come from that table; the DNA yielded D and trimming. The data contain 260,000 or so clones, 88% of them singletons. This specimen comes from a study of blood T cell repertoires in COVID-19. Study in general: Material from acute and convalescent COVID-19 was sourced from the United States, Italy and Spain. The cDNA or gDNA used as material had been derived from T cells, B-cell-depleted T cells, or PBMCs.

The rearrangement uses TRBV28 and TRBJ2-7, with 9 bases lining up with TRBD2. This clonotype originated in a human donor in a cohort sampled during active COVID-19. Sequences were obtained from peripheral blood. The CDR3 region has the DNA TGTGCCAGCAGTGAACAAGCGGGAGGATCCTACGAGCAGTACTTC. Residues: CASSEQAGGSYEQYF.